The text below deals with one T cell receptor (beta chain). Its cognate antigen is unknown. The sample is drawn from a study of cytomegalovirus exposure and HLA in healthy donors. Study conclusions and caveats: After further analysis at a later stage, some 15,000 TCR beta sequences were associated with HLA alleles at 0.05 false discovery rate. Sequencing depth roughly uniform across donors was assumed in presence/absence analyses.

J was trimmed by 0 bases and V by 1 base; bases with no gene match: 9. The CDR3 totals 18 residues. From germline, CDR1 is MDHEN and CDR2 SYDVKM. Primers: 60 Vbeta forward and 13 Jbeta reverse. Source study methods: It was a later analysis that counted 75 million to 90 million unique TCR beta chains, of which roughly 10 million were shared. Data came from immunoSEQ multiplex PCR; TCRdb stores just in-frame clones and leaves some out. The DNA was the basis for D and trimming; V, J and clone size are from that table. The table lists around 300,000 clones, approximately 84% of them singletons. The sample consisted of PBMCs. The chain links TRBV28 to TRBJ1-5; TRBD1 matches at 7 bases. The clonotype comes from a woman aged 40 to 50 in good health and CMV-seropositive. CDR3 sequence (DNA): TGTGCCAGCAGTTTATCCGTGACAGGGCTATATAGCAATCAGCCCCAGCATTTT. Translating it yields CASSLSVTGLYSNQPQHF.